This T cell receptor beta chain was recovered during a study of blood T cell repertoires in COVID-19. Cohort 3 donors counted as recovered after two negative PCRs, clearance, or resolved symptoms. CDR3 size: 16 residues. CDR1 KGHSH and CDR2 LQKENI come from the germline V gene. J gave up 5 bases and V 0 bases, and 7 bases lay outside the gene matches. As originally analysed: Using reference gene primer amplification, nucleated cell counts were estimated. Clones were sequenced by immunoSEQ multiplex PCR, and TCRdb holds only the in-frame ones, with some missing. V, J and clone size are those of that table, while D and trimming were read from the DNA. The repertoire holds over 400,000 clones, with approximately 91% as singletons.

What was sequenced was PBMCs or T cells enriched from blood (not recorded which). This chain connects TRBV18 to TRBJ2-3, with 8 bases aligning to TRBD2. This receptor was identified in an older woman who had recovered from COVID-19. CDR3 nucleotides: TGTGCCAGCTCACCACCGCGGCGGGGGGATGGAGATACGCAGTATTTT. Encoded protein: CASSPPRRGDGDTQYF.